Below are 16 T cell receptor beta chains sequenced from a single sample in a study of cytomegalovirus exposure and HLA in healthy donors. The PCR had 60 Vbeta and 13 Jbeta primers. Repertoires were generated with immunoSEQ multiplex PCR, while TCRdb's copy carries only in-frame clones and drops some. There are about 130,000 clones in the sample; 80% occur only once, and 1.2% lies in the top ten. The specimen sequenced was PBMCs. All receptors come from a female donor in good health and CMV-seronegative.

The rearrangement links TRBV5-1 to TRBJ2-1; 8 bases fit TRBD2. The germline V gene encodes CDR1 SGHRS and CDR2 YFSETQ. Trimming took 1 base from V and 8 from J; bases not matched to a gene: 5. The CDR3 consists of 14 residues. This CDR3 is CASSLKRETYEQFF. For the CDR3, the DNA is TGCGCCAGCAGCTTGAAGCGGGAGACGTATGAGCAGTTCTTC.

The V gene is TRBV5-6, the J gene TRBJ2-4, with D perhaps matching TRBD1 (6 bases). V lost 4 bases and J lost 0, with 17 bases in between. Germline V lookup: CDR1 SGHDT, CDR2 YYEEEE. The CDR3 extends over 17 amino acids. CDR3: CASSLLGRGAAKNIQYF. CDR3 coding DNA: TGTGCCAGCAGCCTGTTGGGCAGGGGCGCAGCCAAAAACATTCAGTACTTC.

The J gene is TRBJ1-6, the V gene TRBV19; 7 nucleotides align to TRBD1. V lost 5 bases to trimming and J lost 2 bases; unmatched junction nucleotides: 6. The germline V gene has CDR1 LNHDA and CDR2 SQIVND (reference sequence). The CDR3 has 16 residues. CDR3 sequence reads: CASSYTGEAYNSPLHF. The CDR3 DNA is TGTGCCAGTAGTTATACAGGGGAGGCCTATAATTCACCCCTCCACTTT.

To note about this clone: The junction shows a germline mismatch at one end, possibly a read error. This sequence joins TRBV5-1 and TRBJ2-6; perhaps TRBD2 as D (6 bases). This CDR3 spans 17 amino acids. Germline loops: CDR1 SGHRS, CDR2 YFSETQ. CDR3 in amino acids: CASSSGRSVAGANGLTF. Here the CDR3 DNA reads TGCGCCAGCAGCTCGGGGAGGTCAGTCGCTGGGGCCAACGGCCTGACTTTC.

The V call is TRBV7-3, the J call TRBJ2-7, with no clear D. This CDR3 region has 14 residues. Germline CDR1 and CDR2: SGHTA and FQGTGA. V was clipped by 2 bases and J by 6 bases, with 14 bases between them. The CDR3 region is CASSLSPAYSEQYF. CDR3 in DNA: TGTGCCAGCAGCTTATCGCCCGCTTACTCCGAGCAGTACTTC.

This clone was observed a single time. The chain is built from TRBV2 and TRBJ2-2; D is undetermined. CDR1 is SNHLY and CDR2 is FYNNEI in the germline V gene. The ends were cut back, 2 bases at V and 1 base at J, with 8 bases in the middle. This CDR3 has 15 amino acids. CDR3 sequence (DNA): TGTGCCAGCAGTGAAACCGGTATGAACACCGGGGAGCTGTTTTTT. It encodes CASSETGMNTGELFF.

Concerning this clone: One end of the junction fails to match germline, which may point to a read error. This sequence joins TRBV7-9 and TRBJ2-2, with TRBD2 matching 10 bases. This CDR3 is 16 amino acids long. CDR1 SEHNR and CDR2 FQNEAQ come from the germline V gene (reference sequence). The CDR3, as DNA: TGTTCCAGCAGTTTTCTAGCGGGAGCAAACACCGGGGAGCTGTTTTTT. It yields the protein CSSSFLAGANTGELFF.

V is TRBV30 and J is TRBJ2-7; 10 bases match TRBD1. Germline V CDR1 and CDR2: GTSNPN, SVGIG (reference sequence). Losses at the gene ends were 2 bases for V and 3 bases for J; bases not matched to a gene: 10. There are 16 residues in the CDR3. The CDR3 nucleotides are TGTGCCTGGAGTCAACTTTATAGGACAGGGGGCTACGAGCAGTACTTC. It yields the protein CAWSQLYRTGGYEQYF.

The chain employs TRBV18 and TRBJ1-1, with unresolved D. CDR3 length equals 13 residues. Trimming stripped 1 base from V and 3 bases from J, with 6 bases between. Germline CDR1 KGHSH, CDR2 LQKENI. The CDR3 nucleotides read TGTGCCAGCTCACCACACCGGGACACTGAAGCTTTCTTT. Protein product: CASSPHRDTEAFF.

The chain recombines TRBV9 with TRBJ2-3; 7 positions match TRBD2. The CDR3 totals 15 residues. Germline CDR1 is SGDLS and CDR2 is YYNGEE. The junction had 8 bases not matched to a gene; V was cut back by 3 bases and J by 4 bases. CDR3 sequence reads: CASSAREAGADTQYF. The CDR3 nucleotides read TGTGCCAGCAGCGCCCGGGAGGCTGGGGCAGATACGCAGTATTTT.

A few counts support this clone. The chain combines TRBV6-1 with TRBJ2-3, with 10 bases aligning to TRBD2. This CDR3 region has 15 residues. Per germline, CDR1 MNHNS and CDR2 SASEGT. Trimming removed 6 bases from V and 1 base from J; junction bases left unmatched: 4. The DNA of the CDR3 is TGTGCCAGCAGCGATACTAGCGGGGGCACAGATACGCAGTATTTT. The encoded protein is CASSDTSGGTDTQYF.

The chain is built from TRBV5-1 and TRBJ2-1; 9 bases are a match to TRBD2. The V segment lost 4 bases and the J segment 0 bases; nucleotides outside the gene matches: 11. Per germline, CDR1 SGHRS and CDR2 YFSETQ. The CDR3 is 18 amino acids. The CDR3 protein is CASSLAPAGGSSYNEQFF. For the CDR3, the DNA is TGCGCCAGCAGCCTAGCCCCGGCGGGAGGGAGCTCCTACAATGAGCAGTTCTTC.

The V gene is TRBV5-4, the J gene TRBJ2-7; 10 bases line up with TRBD2. J gave up 4 bases and V 4 bases, and 8 bases lay outside the gene matches. Germline loops: CDR1 SGHNT, CDR2 YYREEE (reference sequence). The CDR3 has 15 amino acids. CDR3 sequence (DNA): TGTGCCAGCAGCAGCGGGGGGGCCAAAAGGTACGAGCAGTACTTC. This encodes CASSSGGAKRYEQYF. Supplemented by reference TRBV5-4 and TRBJ2-7, the full variable domain reads ETGVTQSPTHLIKTRGQQVTLRCSSQSGHNTVSWYQQALGQGPQFIFQYYREEENGRGNFPPRFSGLQFPNYSSELNVNALELDDSALYLCASSSGGAKRYEQYFGPGTRLTVT.

This chain uses TRBV27 with TRBJ2-1; 9 positions match TRBD2. There are 16 residues in the CDR3. The V gene's germline CDR1 is MNHEY and CDR2 SMNVEV (reference sequence). Germline trimming cut 5 bases from V and 2 bases from J; bases unmatched to any gene: 7. CDR3 sequence (DNA): TGTGCCAGCAGTCCCACGGGCGGGAGGGCCTACAATGAGCAGTTCTTC. This sequence encodes CASSPTGGRAYNEQFF.

This chain joins TRBV5-4 and TRBJ2-1; weak D call: TRBD2 (6 bases). From germline, CDR1 is SGHNT and CDR2 YYREEE (reference sequence). Between the trimmed V and J ends, which lost 5 bases and 10 bases, there was a span of 10 bases. CDR3 size: 11 residues. The CDR3 DNA sequence: TGTGCCAGCAGTCGGGAGCGGGAGCAGTTCTTC. Translation: CASSREREQFF.

V usage is TRBV4-2 and J usage is TRBJ2-5; tentative D call: TRBD2 (5 bases). V was pared by 0 bases and J by 4 bases, with 6 bases between. CDR1 is LGHNA and CDR2 is YNFKEQ in the germline V gene. CDR3 length equals 13 residues. This CDR3 reads CASSQDAGETQYF. In DNA form, the CDR3 reads TGTGCCAGCAGCCAAGATGCGGGAGAGACCCAGTACTTC.